In its sample, the clone carrying this TCR beta chain was seen once. The ends were cut back, 5 bases at V and 4 bases at J, with 14 bases in the middle. The V gene's germline CDR1 is SGHVS and CDR2 FNYEAQ. This CDR3 region has 14 residues. The record originates from a study of siplizumab effects on memory and regulatory T cells. Here immunoSEQ multiplex PCR was the method, and the copy in TCRdb shows in-frame clones only, minus some. Of about 100,000 clones in the sample, approximately 94% were seen once. The genes are TRBV7-6 and TRBJ2-5; a weak D match, TRBD2 (6 bases). The sequencing input was Tregs sorted from blood. The sequence derives from a human donor in good health. CDR3 coding DNA: TGTGCCAGCAGCCGAGCCGGACTAAGAGAGACCCAGTACTTC. It translates to CASSRAGLRETQYF. The entire variable domain, with the rest obtained from reference TRBV7-6 and TRBJ2-5, is as follows: GAGVSQSPRYKVTKRGQDVALRCDPISGHVSLYWYRQALGQGPEFLTYFNYEAQQDKSGLPNDRFSAERPEGSISTLTIQRTEQRDSAMYRCASSRAGLRETQYFGPGTRLLVL.